These 22 T cell receptor beta chains were sequenced from one sample in a study of cytomegalovirus exposure and HLA in healthy donors. Sequenced by immunoSEQ multiplex PCR; TCRdb stores in-frame clones only, minus some. The repertoire has about 44,000 clones, roughly 93% of them found once; the top ten carry more than 2%. Sequencing input: PBMCs. These receptor sequences come from a woman aged 18-30 years in good health and CMV-seronegative.

The table lists this clone with a count of one. The chain employs TRBV28 and TRBJ1-1, with TRBD1 matching 9 bases. Germline CDR1 and CDR2: MDHEN and SYDVKM. V gave up 2 bases and J gave up 4 bases; unmatched junction bases: 5. The CDR3 length is 15 residues. The CDR3 sequence: CASSLGDRAVTEAFF. The CDR3 DNA is TGTGCCAGCAGTTTAGGGGACAGGGCCGTCACTGAAGCTTTCTTT.

The gene calls are TRBV2 and TRBJ1-2; 7 bases map to TRBD1. The CDR3 loop spans 14 amino acids. Germline V gene lookup returns CDR1 SNHLY and CDR2 FYNNEI. The J segment lost 5 bases and the V segment lost 5 bases, leaving 8 bases of the junction unmatched. The CDR3 region has the DNA TGTGCCAGCAGTCCGACCGGGACAGAGTATGGCTACACCTTC. Protein: CASSPTGTEYGYTF.

The V call is TRBV28, the J call TRBJ2-7, with TRBD2 identical over 14 bases. CDR3 length: 18 residues. The ends lost 1 base at V and 4 bases at J; junction bases unmatched: 9. Germline V gene lookup returns CDR1 MDHEN and CDR2 SYDVKM. Here the CDR3 DNA reads TGTGCCAGCAGTTTATTTGTGGGACTAGCGGGAGTAAGGTACGAGCAGTACTTC. This codes for CASSLFVGLAGVRYEQYF.

The gene calls are TRBV4-2 and TRBJ1-2; TRBD1 matches 10 bases. This CDR3 contains 15 residues. With V trimmed by 0 bases and J by 8 bases, 6 bases remained unmatched. Germline V gene data show CDR1 as LGHNA and CDR2 as YNFKEQ. In DNA form, the CDR3 reads TGTGCCAGCAGCCAAGACTTGACAGGGGGCGTAGGCTACACCTTC. Residues: CASSQDLTGGVGYTF.

The table lists this clone with a few counts. This chain links TRBV10-2 with TRBJ2-7; D is unresolved. Trimming shortened V by 6 bases and J by 1 base, and 4 bases separated the two germline ends. Germline CDR1 WSHSY, CDR2 SAAADI. The CDR3 runs 11 residues. The CDR3 spells CASRTSYEQYF. In nucleotides, the CDR3 is TGCGCCAGCAGGACTTCCTACGAGCAGTACTTC.

This rearrangement joins TRBV5-1 to TRBJ2-1; perhaps TRBD2 as D (6 bases). This CDR3 contains 15 residues. V lost 0 bases, J lost 8 bases, and 15 bases lay in between. Per the germline V gene, CDR1 is SGHRS and CDR2 is YFSETQ. In DNA form, the CDR3 reads TGCGCCAGCAGCTTGGTGCTAGCTTCGGGGGATGAGCAGTTCTTC. This encodes CASSLVLASGDEQFF.

The chain carries TRBV5-1 and TRBJ2-7; 7 bases map to TRBD1. Trimming removed 0 bases from V and 3 bases from J; junction bases left unmatched: 12. Germline lookup yields CDR1 SGHRS and CDR2 YFSETQ. The CDR3 spans 17 residues. The CDR3 region has the DNA TGCGCCAGCAGCTTGGGCCAAGGGACAGCCACCATCTACGAGCAGTACTTC. It specifies CASSLGQGTATIYEQYF.

V usage is TRBV19 and J usage is TRBJ1-5, with 9 bases matching TRBD1. The CDR3 loop spans 15 amino acids. CDR1 and CDR2 from the germline V gene are LNHDA and SQIVND (reference sequence). Trimming removed 7 bases from V and 10 bases from J; junction bases left unmatched: 14. The CDR3 sequence: CASNRDREGIRPQHF. The CDR3 region has the DNA TGTGCCAGTAACCGGGACAGGGAGGGAATCAGACCCCAGCATTTT.

This clone was observed a single time. In nucleotides, the CDR3 is TGTGCCAGCTCACCGACAGGGGCAGACACTGAAGCTTTCTTT. This translates into CASSPTGADTEAFF. V gene TRBV18 combines with J gene TRBJ1-1, with 8 positions matching TRBD1. V lost 3 bases, J lost 3 bases, and 3 bases stayed unmatched. CDR1 and CDR2 (germline): KGHSH, LQKENI. The CDR3 covers 14 residues.

The CDR3 protein is CASSDQGMDTQYF. The CDR3 DNA is TGTGCCAGCAGTGATCAGGGGATGGATACGCAGTATTTT. This chain joins TRBV6-4 and TRBJ2-3; the D gene is possibly TRBD1 (6 bases). V shed 3 bases and J shed 6 bases, with 10 bases lying between them. CDR1 and CDR2 from the germline V gene are MRHNA and SNTAGT. The CDR3 contains 13 residues.

The CDR3 loop reads CASSDRGLYNEQFF. The DNA of the CDR3 is TGTGCCAGCAGTGATCGTGGACTCTACAATGAGCAGTTCTTC. The chain carries TRBV28 and TRBJ2-1, with a weak D call TRBD2 (5 bases). Per germline, CDR1 MDHEN and CDR2 SYDVKM. Trimming pared 5 bases from V and 3 bases from J, leaving 11 bases between. The CDR3 sequence is 14 residues long.

This CDR3 reads CASSRQEPGANVLTF. The CDR3 DNA reads as TGTGCCAGCAGCAGACAGGAACCTGGGGCCAACGTCCTGACTTTC. This rearrangement joins TRBV28 to TRBJ2-6; D may be TRBD1 (6 bases). The germline V and J ends were trimmed by 6 bases and 2 bases, with 11 bases remaining between them. The CDR3 length is 15 residues. Germline CDR1 reads MDHEN; CDR2 reads SYDVKM.

This clone showed up just once. V usage is TRBV5-8 and J usage is TRBJ1-3, with a weak D call TRBD1 (5 bases). V was shortened by 7 bases and J by 1 base, with 18 bases between the two germline ends. The CDR3 has 16 residues. Germline CDR1 reads SGHTS; CDR2 reads YDEGEE. The CDR3: CASGDSPIVSGNTIYF. The CDR3 DNA sequence: TGTGCCAGCGGCGACAGTCCAATTGTATCTGGAAACACCATATATTTT.

The chain uses TRBV12-1 and TRBJ2-3; the D call of TRBD2 is as the table states it, not checked on the DNA. TRBV12-1 is given as a pseudogene. This CDR3 spans 19 amino acids. This chain's CDR3 is CASSEYPSGGPINTDTQYF. CDR3 DNA: TGTGCCAGCAGCGAATATCCGAGCGGGGGACCCATAAACACAGATACGCAGTATTTT.

The V call is TRBV28, the J call TRBJ1-5, with D maybe TRBD1 (5 bases). The CDR3 totals 16 residues. V was pared by 7 bases and J by 0 bases, with 16 bases between. Germline V gene lookup returns CDR1 MDHEN and CDR2 SYDVKM. For the CDR3, the DNA is TGTGCCAGCACACCCCCCCTCGGGGGTAGCAATCAGCCCCAGCATTTT. The encoded protein is CASTPPLGGSNQPQHF.

In nucleotides, the CDR3 is TGTGCCAGCAGCTTAGCGCGGTGGGAGAGGGGGTACAATGAGCAGTTCTTC. Protein product: CASSLARWERGYNEQFF. The gene calls are TRBV7-6 and TRBJ2-1; D is perhaps TRBD1 (6 bases). Per the germline V gene, CDR1 is SGHVS and CDR2 is FNYEAQ. Trimming cost V 0 bases and J 4 bases, with 16 bases left between them. CDR3 size: 17 residues.

The DNA of the CDR3 is TGTGCCAGTAGTGGAGGGACTAGGGCAGAGACCCAGTACTTC. It yields the protein CASSGGTRAETQYF. The gene calls are TRBV19 and TRBJ2-5; TRBD2 agrees at 8 bases. This CDR3 has 14 residues. Germline V gene data show CDR1 as LNHDA and CDR2 as SQIVND (reference sequence). Germline trimming cut 5 bases from V and 4 bases from J; bases unmatched to any gene: 6.

This clone is a singleton in its sample. This rearrangement joins TRBV7-8 to TRBJ2-7, with 10 bases that match TRBD2. With 7 bases clipped from V and 4 bases from J, the junction kept 10 bases outside the gene matches. This CDR3 spans 15 amino acids. CDR1 is SGHVS, CDR2 FQNEAQ, per germline. The CDR3 coding sequence is TGTGCCAGCATCCCCGCGGCTAGCGGGAGTTACGAGCAGTACTTC. Amino acid sequence: CASIPAASGSYEQYF.

This clone was counted once. The gene calls are TRBV4-2 and TRBJ1-6; D gene uncertain. The CDR3 is made up of 13 amino acids. V was shortened by 0 bases and J by 9 bases, with 6 bases between the two germline ends. In germline, CDR1 is LGHNA, CDR2 YNFKEQ. CDR3 region: CASSQDKSSPLHF. DNA of the CDR3: TGTGCCAGCAGCCAAGACAAGAGTTCACCCCTCCACTTT.

The chain is built from TRBV4-1 and TRBJ1-2; TRBD1 might be the D (5 bases). There are 15 residues in the CDR3. Looked up from germline, CDR1 is MGHRA and CDR2 is YSYEKL. Trimming removed 0 bases from V and 4 bases from J, with 12 bases in between. CDR3 nucleotides: TGCGCCAGCAGCCAAGATACGGGGGAGAGCTATGGCTACACCTTC. It specifies CASSQDTGESYGYTF.

The V call is TRBV5-6, the J call TRBJ2-1; 8 bases map to TRBD2. After removal of 2 bases from V and 4 bases from J, the junction contained 5 bases not matched to a gene. Germline V gene data show CDR1 as SGHDT and CDR2 as YYEEEE. The CDR3 length is 15 residues. CDR3 region: CASSFGASGYNEQFF. The CDR3 DNA sequence: TGTGCCAGCAGCTTTGGGGCTAGCGGGTACAATGAGCAGTTCTTC.

The CDR3 coding sequence is TGTGCCAGCAGCGGAGAGACAGAGTCTCTTTCCTACGAGCAGTACTTC. The encoded protein is CASSGETESLSYEQYF. The J gene is TRBJ2-7, the V gene TRBV7-8, with D maybe TRBD1 (5 bases). Germline V gives CDR1 SGHVS, CDR2 FQNEAQ. With 5 bases removed from V and 1 base from J, the gap between germline ends came to 18 bases. The CDR3 runs 16 residues.